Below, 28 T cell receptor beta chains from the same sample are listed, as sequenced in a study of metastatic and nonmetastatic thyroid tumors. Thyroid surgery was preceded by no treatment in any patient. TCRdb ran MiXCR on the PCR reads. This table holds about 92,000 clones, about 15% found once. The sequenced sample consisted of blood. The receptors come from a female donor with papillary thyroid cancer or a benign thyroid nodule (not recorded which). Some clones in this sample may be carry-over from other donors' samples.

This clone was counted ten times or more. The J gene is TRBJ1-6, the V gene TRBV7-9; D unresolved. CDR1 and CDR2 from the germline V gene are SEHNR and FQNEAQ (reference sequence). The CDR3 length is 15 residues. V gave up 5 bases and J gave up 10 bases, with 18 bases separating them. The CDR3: CASSDPRGVSSPLHF. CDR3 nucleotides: TGTGCCAGCAGCGACCCTCGCGGGGTATCCTCACCCCTCCACTTT.

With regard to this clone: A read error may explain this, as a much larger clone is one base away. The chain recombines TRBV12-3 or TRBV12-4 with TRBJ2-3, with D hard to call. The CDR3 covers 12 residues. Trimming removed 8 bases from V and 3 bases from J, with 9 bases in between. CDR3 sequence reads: CASLGYTDTQYF. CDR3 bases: TGTGCCAGCTTAGGGTATACAGATACGCAGTATTTT.

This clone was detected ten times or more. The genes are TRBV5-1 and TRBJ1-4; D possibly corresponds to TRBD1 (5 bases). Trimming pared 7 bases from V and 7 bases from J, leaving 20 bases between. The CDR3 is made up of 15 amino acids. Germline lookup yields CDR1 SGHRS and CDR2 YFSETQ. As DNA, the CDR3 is TGCGCCAGCCGAGGGGCGACAGTACCGGGTGAAAAACTGTTTTTT. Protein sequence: CASRGATVPGEKLFF.

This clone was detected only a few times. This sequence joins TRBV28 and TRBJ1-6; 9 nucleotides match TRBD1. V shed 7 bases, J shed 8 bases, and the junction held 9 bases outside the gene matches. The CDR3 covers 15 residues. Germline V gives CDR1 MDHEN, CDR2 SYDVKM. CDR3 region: CASTPPGQGYSPLHF. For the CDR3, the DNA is TGTGCCAGCACCCCCCCGGGACAGGGCTATTCACCCCTCCACTTT.

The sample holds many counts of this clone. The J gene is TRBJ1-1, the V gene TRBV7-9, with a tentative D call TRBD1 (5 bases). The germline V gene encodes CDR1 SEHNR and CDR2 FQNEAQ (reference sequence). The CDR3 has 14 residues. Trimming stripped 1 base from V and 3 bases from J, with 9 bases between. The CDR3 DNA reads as TGTGCCAGCAGCTTAGATGGACACTACACTGAAGCTTTCTTT. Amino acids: CASSLDGHYTEAFF.

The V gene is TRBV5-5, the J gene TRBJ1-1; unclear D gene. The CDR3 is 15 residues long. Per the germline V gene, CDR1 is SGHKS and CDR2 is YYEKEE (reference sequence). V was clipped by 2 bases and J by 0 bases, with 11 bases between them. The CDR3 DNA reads TGTGCCAGCAGCTTCGGTCAGATAATGAACACTGAAGCTTTCTTT. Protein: CASSFGQIMNTEAFF.

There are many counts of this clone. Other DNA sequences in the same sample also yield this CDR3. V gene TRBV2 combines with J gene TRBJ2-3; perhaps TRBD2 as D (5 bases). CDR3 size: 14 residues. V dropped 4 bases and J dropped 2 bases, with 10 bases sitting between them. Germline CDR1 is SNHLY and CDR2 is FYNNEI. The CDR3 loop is CASSGGDSTDTQYF. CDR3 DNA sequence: TGTGCCAGCAGTGGGGGAGATTCCACAGATACGCAGTATTTT.

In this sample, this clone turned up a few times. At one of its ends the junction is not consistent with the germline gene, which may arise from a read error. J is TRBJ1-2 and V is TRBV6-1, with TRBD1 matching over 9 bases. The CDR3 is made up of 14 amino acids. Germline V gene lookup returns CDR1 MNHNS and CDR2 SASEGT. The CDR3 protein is CASRPTGGGYGHTF. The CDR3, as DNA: TGTGCAAGCCGCCCGACAGGGGGTGGTTATGGCCACACCTTC.

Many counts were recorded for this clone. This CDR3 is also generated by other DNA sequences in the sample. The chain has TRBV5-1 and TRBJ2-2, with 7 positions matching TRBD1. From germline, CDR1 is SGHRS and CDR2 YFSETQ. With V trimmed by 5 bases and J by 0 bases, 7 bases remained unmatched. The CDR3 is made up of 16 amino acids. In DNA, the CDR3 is TGCGCCAGCAGGGGGACCGGGACAGCGAACACCGGGGAGCTGTTTTTT. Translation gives CASRGTGTANTGELFF.

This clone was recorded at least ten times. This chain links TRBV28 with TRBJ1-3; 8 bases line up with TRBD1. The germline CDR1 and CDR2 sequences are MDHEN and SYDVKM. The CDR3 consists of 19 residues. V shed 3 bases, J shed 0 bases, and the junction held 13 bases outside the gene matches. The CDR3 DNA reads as TGTGCCAGCAGTTTCGGGAACTGGGACAGGTCTCTCTCTGGAAACACCATATATTTT. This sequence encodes CASSFGNWDRSLSGNTIYF.

CDR3 residues: CASSDGTSGRSTDTQYF. In DNA form, the CDR3 reads TGCGCCAGCAGTGACGGGACTAGCGGCAGAAGCACAGATACGCAGTATTTT. The gene calls are TRBV10-1 and TRBJ2-3; 11 positions agree with TRBD2. Germline V gives CDR1 WNHNN, CDR2 SYGVQD (reference sequence). The J segment lost 0 bases and the V segment lost 3 bases, leaving 5 bases of the junction unmatched. CDR3 size: 17 residues.

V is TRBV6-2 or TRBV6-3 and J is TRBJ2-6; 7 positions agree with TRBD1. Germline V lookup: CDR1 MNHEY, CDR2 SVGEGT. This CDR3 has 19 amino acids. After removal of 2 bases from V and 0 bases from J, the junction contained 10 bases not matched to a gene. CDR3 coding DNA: TGTGCCAGCAGTTACCGGGCCGGGACAGCGCGCTCTGGGGCCAACGTCCTGACTTTC. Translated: CASSYRAGTARSGANVLTF.

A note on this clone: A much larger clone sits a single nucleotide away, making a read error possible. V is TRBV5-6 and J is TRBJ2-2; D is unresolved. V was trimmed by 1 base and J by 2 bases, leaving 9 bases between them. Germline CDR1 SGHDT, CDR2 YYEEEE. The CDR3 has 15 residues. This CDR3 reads CASSLYRLNTGELFF. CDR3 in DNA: TGTGCCAGCAGCTTGTATCGACTCAACACCGGGGAGCTGTTTTTT. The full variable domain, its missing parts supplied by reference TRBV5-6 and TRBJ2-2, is DAGVTQSPTHLIKTRGQQVTLRCSPKSGHDTVSWYQQALGQGPQFIFQYYEEEERQRGNFPDRFSGHQFPNYSSELNVNALLLGDSALYLCASSLYRLNTGELFFGEGSRLTVL.

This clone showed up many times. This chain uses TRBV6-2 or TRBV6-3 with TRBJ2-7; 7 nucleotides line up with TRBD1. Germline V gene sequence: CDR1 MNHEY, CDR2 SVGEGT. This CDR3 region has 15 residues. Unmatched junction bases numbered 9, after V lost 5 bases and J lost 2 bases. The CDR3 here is CASSQDRPAPYEQYF. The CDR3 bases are TGTGCCAGCAGTCAGGACAGGCCGGCACCCTACGAGCAGTACTTC.

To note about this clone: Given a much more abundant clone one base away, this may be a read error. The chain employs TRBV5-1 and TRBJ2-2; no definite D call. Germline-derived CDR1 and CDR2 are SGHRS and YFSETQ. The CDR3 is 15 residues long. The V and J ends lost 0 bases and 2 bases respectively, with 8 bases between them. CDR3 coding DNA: TGCGCCAGCAGCTTGGAACATCATAACACCGGGGAGCTGTTTTTT. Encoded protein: CASSLEHHNTGELFF.

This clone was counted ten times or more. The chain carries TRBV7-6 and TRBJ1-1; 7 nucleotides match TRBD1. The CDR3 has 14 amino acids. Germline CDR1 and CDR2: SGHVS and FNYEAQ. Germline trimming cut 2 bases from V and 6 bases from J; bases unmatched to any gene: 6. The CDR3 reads CASSLYQQGAEAFF. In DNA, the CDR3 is TGTGCCAGCAGCTTATATCAGCAGGGGGCTGAAGCTTTCTTT.

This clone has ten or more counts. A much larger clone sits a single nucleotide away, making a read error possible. The CDR3 DNA sequence: TGTGCCGTACAGCCGAACACTGAAGCTTTCTTT. It yields the protein CAVQPNTEAFF. V and J are TRBV28 and TRBJ1-1; D remains ambiguous. The CDR3 loop spans 11 amino acids. The V end was cut by 11 bases, the J end by 1 base, with 8 bases between. Germline V gives CDR1 MDHEN, CDR2 SYDVKM.

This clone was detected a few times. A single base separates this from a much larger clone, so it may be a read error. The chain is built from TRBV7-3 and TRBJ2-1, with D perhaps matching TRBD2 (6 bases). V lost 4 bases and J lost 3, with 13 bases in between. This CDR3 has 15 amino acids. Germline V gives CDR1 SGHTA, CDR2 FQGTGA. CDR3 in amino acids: CASSSGNSGYNEQFF. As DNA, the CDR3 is TGTGCCAGCAGCTCTGGGAATAGCGGCTACAATGAGCAGTTCTTC.

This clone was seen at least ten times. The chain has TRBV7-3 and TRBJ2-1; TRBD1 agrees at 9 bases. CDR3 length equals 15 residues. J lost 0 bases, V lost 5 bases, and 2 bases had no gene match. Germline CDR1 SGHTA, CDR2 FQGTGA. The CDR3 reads CASSEDRGSYNEQFF. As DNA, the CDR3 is TGTGCCAGCAGCGAGGACAGGGGCTCCTACAATGAGCAGTTCTTC.

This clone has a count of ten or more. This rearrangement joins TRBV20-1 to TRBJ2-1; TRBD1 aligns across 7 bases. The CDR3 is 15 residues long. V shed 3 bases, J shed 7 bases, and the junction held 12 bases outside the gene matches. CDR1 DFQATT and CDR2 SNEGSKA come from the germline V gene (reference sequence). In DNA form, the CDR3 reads TGCAGTGCTAGCGTTACAGGGGCCCGGGCGAATGAGCAGTTCTTC. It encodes CSASVTGARANEQFF.

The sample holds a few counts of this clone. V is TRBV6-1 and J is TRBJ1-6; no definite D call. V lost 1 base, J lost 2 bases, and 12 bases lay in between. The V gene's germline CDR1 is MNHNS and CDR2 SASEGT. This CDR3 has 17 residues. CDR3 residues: CASSEEWCPPYNSPLHF. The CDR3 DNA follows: TGTGCCAGCAGTGAAGAATGGTGTCCCCCCTATAATTCACCCCTCCACTTT.

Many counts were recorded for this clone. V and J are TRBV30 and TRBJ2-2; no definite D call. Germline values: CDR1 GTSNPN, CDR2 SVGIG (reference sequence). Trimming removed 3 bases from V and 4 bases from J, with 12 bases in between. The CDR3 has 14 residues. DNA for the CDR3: TGTGCCTGGAGCCTATCGGCCATCACCGGGGAGCTGTTTTTT. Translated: CAWSLSAITGELFF.

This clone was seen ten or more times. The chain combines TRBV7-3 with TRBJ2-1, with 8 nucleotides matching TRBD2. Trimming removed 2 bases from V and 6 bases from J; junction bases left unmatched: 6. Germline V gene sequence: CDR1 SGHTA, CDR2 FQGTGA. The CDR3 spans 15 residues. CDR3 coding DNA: TGTGCCAGCAGCTTACTTGGCGGGGGGCTCAATGAGCAGTTCTTC. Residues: CASSLLGGGLNEQFF.

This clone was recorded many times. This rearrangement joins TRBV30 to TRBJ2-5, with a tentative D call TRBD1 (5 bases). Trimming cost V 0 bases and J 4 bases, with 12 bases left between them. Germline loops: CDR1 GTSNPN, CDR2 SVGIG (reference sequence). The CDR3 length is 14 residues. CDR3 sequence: CAWSVLGQPETQYF. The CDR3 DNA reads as TGTGCCTGGAGTGTATTAGGACAACCAGAGACCCAGTACTTC.

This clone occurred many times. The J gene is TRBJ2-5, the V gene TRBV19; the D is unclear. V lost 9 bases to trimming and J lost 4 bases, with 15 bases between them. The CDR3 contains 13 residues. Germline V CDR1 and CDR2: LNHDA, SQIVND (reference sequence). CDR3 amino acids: CASSLGSRETQYF. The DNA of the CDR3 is TGTGCCAGCTCCCTTGGCAGCCGAGAGACCCAGTACTTC.

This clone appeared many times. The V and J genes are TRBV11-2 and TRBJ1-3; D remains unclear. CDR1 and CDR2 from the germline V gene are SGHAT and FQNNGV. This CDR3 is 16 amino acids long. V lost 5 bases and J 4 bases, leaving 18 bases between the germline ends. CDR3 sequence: CASSPQVVGSGNTIYF. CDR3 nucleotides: TGTGCCAGCAGCCCCCAGGTTGTCGGGTCCGGAAACACCATATATTTT.

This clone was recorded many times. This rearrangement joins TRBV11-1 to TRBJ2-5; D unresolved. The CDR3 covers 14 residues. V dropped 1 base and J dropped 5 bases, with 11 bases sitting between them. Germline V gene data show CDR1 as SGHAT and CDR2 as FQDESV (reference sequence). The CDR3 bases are TGTGCCAGCAGCTTAGGCATCTACTCGGAGACCCAGTACTTC. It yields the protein CASSLGIYSETQYF.

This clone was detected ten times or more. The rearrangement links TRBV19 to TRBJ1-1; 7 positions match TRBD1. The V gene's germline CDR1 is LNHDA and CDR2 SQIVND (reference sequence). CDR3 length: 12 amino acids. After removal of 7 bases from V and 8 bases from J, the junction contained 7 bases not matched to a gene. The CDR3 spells CASISMGQEAFF. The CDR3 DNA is TGTGCCAGTATAAGCATGGGACAGGAAGCTTTCTTT.